This is a list of T cell receptor beta chains from one sample in a study of cytomegalovirus exposure and HLA in healthy donors. Using immunoSEQ multiplex PCR, the repertoire was profiled, and TCRdb retains in-frame clones only, with some absent. The sample holds 200,000 or so clones, about 80% seen once. The material sequenced was PBMCs. Receptor source: a man younger than 30 in good health and CMV-seropositive. Each CDR3 is given with its conserved first and last residue.

j_call | v_call | cdr3_aa
TRBJ2-1 | TRBV2 | CASSEGPKRDEQFF
TRBJ2-7 | TRBV9 | CASSVDAGDEQYF
TRBJ1-2 | TRBV25-1 | CASSEIGTAGYTF
TRBJ1-3 | TRBV18 | CASSPPLAGEGNTIYF
TRBJ2-1 | TRBV29-1 | CSLGGNEQFF
TRBJ2-3 | TRBV13 | CASRRLGGDTQYF
TRBJ2-7 | TRBV9 | CASTTGGFSQEQYF
TRBJ1-2 | TRBV28 | CASTSADSNYGYTF
TRBJ2-2 | TRBV30 | CAWSALQTGTGELFF
TRBJ2-7 | TRBV27 | CASSWETGDEQYF
TRBJ2-3 | TRBV5-1 | CASSLAVAGGRSSTDTQYF
TRBJ1-1 | TRBV19 | CASSMSGGAFF